One TCR beta chain is described in this entry. Its specificity is unknown. PCR used 60 Vbeta primers and 13 Jbeta primers. Clones were sequenced by immunoSEQ multiplex PCR, and TCRdb holds only the in-frame ones, with some missing. The data hold around 30,000 clones, with 80% to 90% observed a single time. The record originates from a study of cytomegalovirus exposure and HLA in healthy donors. About the study: Early release data held some 80 million unique TCRs from HLA-typed donors. Regarding the study as a whole: Reports described diagnosis of cytomegalovirus status by the classifier as highly specific and sensitive.

V was shortened by 4 bases and J by 8 bases, with 13 bases between the two germline ends. CDR1 is MNHNY, CDR2 SVGAGI, per germline (reference sequence). This CDR3 is 13 amino acids long. This clonotype originated in a boy between 10 and 17 years old in good health and CMV-seronegative. This rearrangement joins TRBV6-6 to TRBJ2-3; a weak D match, TRBD2 (5 bases). Specimen: PBMCs. The chain's CDR3 is CASSSHLAPTQYF. The CDR3 nucleotides are TGTGCCAGCAGTTCCCATCTAGCTCCTACGCAGTATTTT.